Listed below are T cell receptor beta chains from one sample, sequenced in a study of cytomegalovirus exposure and HLA in healthy donors. Clones were sequenced by immunoSEQ multiplex PCR, and TCRdb holds only the in-frame ones, with some missing. The sample shows about 98,000 clones, roughly 70% of them seen only once. Sequences were obtained from PBMCs. The receptors were sampled from a man in his forties or fifties in good health and CMV-seronegative. The CDR3 runs from the conserved cysteine through the conserved F or W. A D gene is named only where the DNA matches it firmly. A clone size is listed for some rows: how often the clone was seen (once, few, many), or a class if it is expanded.

d_call j_call v_call clone_size cdr3_nt cdr3_aa
- TRBJ2-2 TRBV7-2 few TGTGCCAGCAGCTTAGACCTTCGGACCGGGGAGCTGTTTTTT CASSLDLRTGELFF
TRBD1 TRBJ1-5 TRBV5-6 - TGTGCCAGCAGCGCGGCGACAGGGGACCAGCCCCAGCATTTT CASSAATGDQPQHF
- TRBJ2-3 TRBV27 - TGTGCCAGCAGAGAGCGCACAGATACGCAGTATTTT CASRERTDTQYF
TRBD1 TRBJ1-1 TRBV27 - TGTGCCAGCAGCGAGCAGGGGGACCCACCTGAAGCTTTCTTT CASSEQGDPPEAFF
TRBD1 TRBJ2-5 TRBV7-2 - TGTGCCAGCAGCCCCGGGACAGGGGGCGTACAAGAGACCCAGTACTTC CASSPGTGGVQETQYF
TRBD2 TRBJ2-7 TRBV7-6 - TGTGCCAGCAGCTTAATACGGGAGGGGCGCGAGCAGTACTTC CASSLIREGREQYF
- TRBJ1-1 TRBV9 - TGTGCCAGCAGCGTAGTTGGGCGAACGAACACTGAAGCTTTCTTT CASSVVGRTNTEAFF
- TRBJ2-1 TRBV28 - TGTGCCAGCAGTTTAGGGGGGAGCTCCTACAATGAGCAGTTCTTC CASSLGGSSYNEQFF
- TRBJ1-1 TRBV13 - TGTGCCAGCAGCAAGGCCGGAGGGAGGGGCACTGAAGCTTTCTTT CASSKAGGRGTEAFF
- TRBJ1-6 TRBV15 - TGTGCCACCAGCCCAATACGGGATTATAATTCACCCCTCCACTTT CATSPIRDYNSPLHF